Listed below are T cell receptor beta chains from one sample, sequenced in a study of OX40 agonist ivuxolimab in advanced cancers. Some clones are missing from TCRdb's copy, which holds only in-frame ones; the method was immunoSEQ multiplex PCR. The sample contains approximately 15,000 clones, 70% to 75% of which appear only once. The sample in question was CD4+ or CD8+ T cells sorted from blood, obtained in a trial of the OX40 agonist ivuxolimab. These receptors all stem from an adult with an advanced solid tumor such as melanoma, head and neck, liver or kidney cancer. Each CDR3 is given with its conserved first and last residue. The D gene is left open where the match is weak. The size field is filled for only some rows; it gives once, few, many or a size class.

clone_size,v_call,d_call,j_call,cdr3_aa,cdr3_nt
.,TRBV19,TRBD1,TRBJ1-5,CASSIYRGPHQPQHF,TGTGCCAGTAGTATATACAGGGGGCCACATCAGCCCCAGCATTTT
once,TRBV9,.,TRBJ1-1,CASSSGRENTEAFF,TGTGCCAGCAGCTCAGGACGGGAGAACACTGAAGCTTTCTTT
few,TRBV4-1,.,TRBJ1-5,CASSLGVNQPQHF,TGCGCCAGCAGCTTAGGAGTCAATCAGCCCCAGCATTTT
.,TRBV4-2,TRBD2,TRBJ2-3,CASSQDTSDSTDTQYF,TGTGCCAGCAGCCAAGACACTAGCGACAGCACAGATACGCAGTATTTT
.,TRBV6-5,TRBD1,TRBJ1-4,CASSIRQGGNEKLFF,TGTGCCAGCAGTATAAGACAGGGTGGTAATGAAAAGCTGTTTTTT
.,TRBV9,.,TRBJ1-1,CASSVFDHTEAFF,TGTGCCAGCAGCGTTTTTGACCACACTGAAGCTTTCTTT
.,TRBV5-1,.,TRBJ2-1,CASSWGLAGNYNEQFF,TGCGCCAGCAGCTGGGGACTGGCGGGAAACTACAATGAGCAGTTCTTC
.,TRBV11-3,.,TRBJ2-7,CASRWVWRGYEQYF,TGTGCCAGCCGCTGGGTGTGGCGTGGGTACGAGCAGTACTTC
few,TRBV4-1,.,TRBJ1-2,CASSGGGYGYTF,TGCGCCAGCAGCGGAGGGGGGTACGGCTACACCTTC
once,TRBV5-1,.,TRBJ2-2,CASSLNLNTGELFF,TGCGCCAGCAGCTTAAATTTGAACACCGGGGAGCTGTTTTTT
.,TRBV9,.,TRBJ2-1,CASSALSLGEIYNEQFF,TGTGCCAGCAGCGCCCTTAGCTTGGGGGAGATCTACAATGAGCAGTTCTTC
.,TRBV4-2,.,TRBJ2-3,CASSQDEVRGDTQYF,TGTGCCAGCAGCCAAGATGAAGTCCGGGGAGATACGCAGTATTTT
few,TRBV19,.,TRBJ2-7,CASSIAESSYEQYF,TGTGCCAGTAGTATAGCGGAAAGCTCCTACGAGCAGTACTTC
once,TRBV4-1,TRBD1,TRBJ1-2,CASSQDRGVGYTF,TGCGCCAGCAGCCAAGACAGGGGGGTCGGCTACACCTTC
.,TRBV4-2,TRBD2,TRBJ2-7,CASSPTRGGYSYEQYF,TGTGCCAGCAGCCCAACTCGGGGGGGATACAGTTACGAGCAGTACTTC
few,TRBV25-1,TRBD2,TRBJ2-2,CASSLGLATGELFF,TGTGCCAGCAGTTTAGGACTAGCGACCGGGGAGCTGTTTTTT
.,TRBV13,.,TRBJ2-5,CASSLAPVGETQYF,TGTGCCAGCAGCTTAGCCCCGGTGGGCGAGACCCAGTACTTC
.,TRBV6-5,.,TRBJ1-1,CASSYSLGSEAFF,TGTGCCAGCAGTTACTCGTTGGGGTCTGAAGCTTTCTTT
.,TRBV30,.,TRBJ1-6,CAWISGVPGALHF,TGTGCCTGGATTTCCGGGGTCCCCGGGGCCCTCCACTTT
.,TRBV5-1,TRBD1,TRBJ2-7,CASSGDRIYEQYF,TGCGCCAGCAGCGGGGACAGAATCTACGAGCAGTACTTC
few,TRBV2,.,TRBJ2-6,CGTSGANVLTF,TGCGGGACATCTGGGGCCAACGTCCTGACTTTC
.,TRBV6-1,TRBD1,TRBJ2-5,CASSDWGQGAETQYF,TGTGCCAGCAGTGATTGGGGACAGGGGGCGGAGACCCAGTACTTC
.,TRBV7-9,.,TRBJ1-3,CASSDQDWAYTIYF,TGTGCCAGCAGCGACCAGGACTGGGCCTACACCATATATTTT
once,TRBV6-1,.,TRBJ2-7,CASTSVPPYEQYF,TGTGCCAGCACTTCGGTTCCTCCTTACGAGCAGTACTTC
.,TRBV23-1,TRBD1,TRBJ1-2,CASSQEFGRGDGYTF,TGCGCCAGCAGCCAAGAATTCGGCAGGGGGGATGGCTACACCTTC
.,TRBV4-1,.,TRBJ2-7,CASSQEQDTSYEQYF,TGCGCCAGCAGCCAAGAACAGGACACCTCCTACGAGCAGTACTTC
.,TRBV6-6,TRBD1,TRBJ2-2,CASSHRGLNTGELFF,TGTGCCAGCAGCCACAGGGGGTTAAACACCGGGGAGCTGTTTTTT
.,TRBV14,TRBD2,TRBJ2-7,CASSSGLAAYEQYF,TGTGCCAGCAGTTCCGGACTAGCAGCCTACGAGCAGTACTTC
.,TRBV5-6,TRBD1,TRBJ2-5,CASSWQPGQQETQYF,TGTGCCAGCAGCTGGCAACCGGGACAGCAAGAGACCCAGTACTTC
once,TRBV4-2,TRBD1,TRBJ2-7,CASSQAGQGISYEQYF,TGTGCCAGCAGCCAAGCTGGACAGGGGATCTCCTACGAGCAGTACTTC
.,TRBV7-2,TRBD1,TRBJ2-7,CASSLATLTGDPRYF,TGTGCCAGCAGCTTAGCCACCCTTACAGGGGATCCACGGTACTTC
.,TRBV2,TRBD1,TRBJ2-1,CASSDGDRNYNEQFF,TGTGCCAGCAGTGACGGGGACAGGAACTACAATGAGCAGTTCTTC
.,TRBV7-9,.,TRBJ2-7,CASSLVLEWGSYEQYF,TGTGCCAGCAGCTTAGTTCTGGAATGGGGGTCGTACGAGCAGTACTTC
.,TRBV7-9,.,TRBJ2-7,CASSSPAGSAYEQYF,TGTGCCAGCAGCTCCCCTGCGGGGAGTGCCTACGAGCAGTACTTC
.,TRBV7-8,.,TRBJ2-2,CASRSTGELFF,TGTGCCAGCAGGTCCACCGGGGAGCTGTTTTTT
.,TRBV5-4,.,TRBJ1-5,CASSLGQLNQPQHF,TGTGCCAGCAGCTTGGGACAACTAAATCAGCCCCAGCATTTT
once,TRBV28,.,TRBJ2-7,CASKGTSYEQYF,TGTGCCAGCAAGGGCACATCATACGAGCAGTACTTC
.,TRBV5-6,TRBD1,TRBJ2-7,CASSTGQGAREQYF,TGTGCCAGCAGCACGGGACAGGGGGCGCGAGAGCAGTACTTC
many,TRBV29-1,.,TRBJ2-3,CSVGDRFTDTQYF,TGCAGCGTTGGCGACAGGTTCACAGATACGCAGTATTTT
.,TRBV9,.,TRBJ1-1,CASSVDGASTEAFF,TGTGCCAGCAGCGTAGACGGGGCTAGCACTGAAGCTTTCTTT
few,TRBV2,.,TRBJ1-2,CASSPGQTQNYGYTF,TGTGCCAGCAGTCCCGGACAGACCCAGAACTATGGCTACACCTTC